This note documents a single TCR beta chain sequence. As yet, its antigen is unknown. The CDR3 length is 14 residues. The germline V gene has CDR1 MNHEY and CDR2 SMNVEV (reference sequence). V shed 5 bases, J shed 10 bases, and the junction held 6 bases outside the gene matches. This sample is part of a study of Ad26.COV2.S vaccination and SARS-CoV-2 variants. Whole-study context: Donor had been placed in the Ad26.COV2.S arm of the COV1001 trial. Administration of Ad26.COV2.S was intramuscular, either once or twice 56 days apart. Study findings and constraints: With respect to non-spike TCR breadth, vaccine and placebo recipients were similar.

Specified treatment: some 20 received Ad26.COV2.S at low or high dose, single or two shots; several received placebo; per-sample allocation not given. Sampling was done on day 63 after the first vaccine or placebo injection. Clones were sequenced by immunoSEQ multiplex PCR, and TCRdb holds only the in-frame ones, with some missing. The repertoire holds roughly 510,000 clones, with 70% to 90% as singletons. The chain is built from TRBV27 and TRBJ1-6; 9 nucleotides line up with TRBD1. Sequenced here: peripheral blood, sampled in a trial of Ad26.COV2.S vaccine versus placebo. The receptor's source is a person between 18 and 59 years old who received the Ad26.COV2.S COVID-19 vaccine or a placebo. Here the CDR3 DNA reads TGTGCCAGCAGTCAAAGACAGGGGGTCTCACCCCTCCACTTT. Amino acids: CASSQRQGVSPLHF.